This T cell receptor beta chain was sequenced in a study of CXCR3-negative and CXCR3-positive naive CD8 T cells. Study observations and caveats: Cryopreservation partially lowered CXCR3 expression, so most assays used fresh PBMCs. CXCR3-negative naive cells had less hydrophobic TRB CDR3s than did CXCR3-positive naive cells. Diversity proved comparably high across both naive subsets and much lower in memory CD8+ cells.

As concerns this clonotype: No antigen is known for it.

With UMI labels, 5' RACE was used to prepare the TRB cDNA libraries. TCRdb re-analyzed the 5' RACE reads; it lists each CDR3 protein once, without DNA. The listing records about 53,000 distinct CDR3 sequences. The authors gated naive CD8+ T cells as CD45RO-CCR7+CD27+CD95-. The V gene's germline CDR1 is SEHNR and CDR2 FQNEAQ (reference sequence). CDR3 size: 16 residues. The V call is TRBV7-9, the J call TRBJ2-7; TCRdb's assignment of TRBD1 cannot be checked, as there is no DNA. Material for sequencing was naive CXCR3+ CD8+ T cells from blood. The subset: CD45RO-CCR7+CD27+CD95- naive CD8+ T cells expressing CXCR3 (TNR3+). This sequence originates from a human donor in good health. Some clones in this sample may be carry-over from other donors' samples. The CDR3 here is CASSLGTTGVYYEQYF.